This TCR beta chain was recovered during a study of T cell changes during pregnancy in multiple sclerosis. Trimming left V 2 bases short and J 1 base short, with 21 bases between. Germline V gives CDR1 MDHEN, CDR2 SYDVKM. The CDR3 contains 18 residues. Repertoires were generated with immunoSEQ multiplex PCR, while TCRdb's copy carries only in-frame clones and drops some. The repertoire holds 20,000 to 25,000 clones, with around 93% as singletons. The clonotype comes from a female donor with multiple sclerosis, enrolled in a pregnancy study. This material consisted of CD8+ T cells from peripheral blood mononuclear cells, taken in the third trimester of pregnancy. V is TRBV28 and J is TRBJ2-7, with a weak D call TRBD2 (5 bases). This CDR3 reads CASSLKWSSGGPSYEQYF. The CDR3 nucleotides are TGTGCCAGCAGTTTAAAATGGAGCAGCGGCGGGCCGTCCTACGAGCAGTACTTC.